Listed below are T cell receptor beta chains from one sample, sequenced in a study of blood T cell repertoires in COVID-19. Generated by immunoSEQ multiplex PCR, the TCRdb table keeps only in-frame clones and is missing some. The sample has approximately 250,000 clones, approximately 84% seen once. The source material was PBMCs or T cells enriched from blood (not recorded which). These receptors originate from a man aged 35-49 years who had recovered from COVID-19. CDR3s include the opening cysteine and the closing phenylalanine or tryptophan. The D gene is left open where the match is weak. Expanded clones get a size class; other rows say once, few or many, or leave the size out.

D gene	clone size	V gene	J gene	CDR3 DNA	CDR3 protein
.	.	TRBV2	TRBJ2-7	TGTGCCAGCAGTCCCCGGGGGGAGCAGTACTTC	CASSPRGEQYF
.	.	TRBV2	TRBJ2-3	TGTGCCAGCAGGGACTCGGGACACAGCACAGATACGCAGTATTTT	CASRDSGHSTDTQYF
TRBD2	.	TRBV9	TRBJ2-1	TGTGCCAGCAGCGGAGGGGTAGCGGGGTACAATGAGCAGTTCTTC	CASSGGVAGYNEQFF
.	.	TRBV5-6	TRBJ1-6	TGTGCCAGCAGCTTGAGAAACAGGGCATCAGGATATTCACCCCTCCACTTT	CASSLRNRASGYSPLHF
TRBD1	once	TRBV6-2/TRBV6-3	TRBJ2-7	TGTGCCAGCAGTTACTCATGGCAGGGGGCCACCTACGAGCAGTACTTC	CASSYSWQGATYEQYF
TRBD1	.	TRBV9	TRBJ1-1	TGTGCCAGCAGCGTATCACAGGGGGACACTGAAGCTTTCTTT	CASSVSQGDTEAFF
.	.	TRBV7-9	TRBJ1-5	TGTGCCAGCAGCTCCCCGGGAAGCAATCAGCCCCAGCATTTT	CASSSPGSNQPQHF
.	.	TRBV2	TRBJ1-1	TGTGCCAGCATGTCCGACAGAAACACTGAAGCTTTCTTT	CASMSDRNTEAFF
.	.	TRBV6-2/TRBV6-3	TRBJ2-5	TGTGCCAGCAGTCCGGGAGTGGGGTACCAAGAGACCCAGTACTTC	CASSPGVGYQETQYF
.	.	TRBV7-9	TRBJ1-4	TGTGCCAGCAGCTTTTATTCTAATGAAAAACTGTTTTTT	CASSFYSNEKLFF
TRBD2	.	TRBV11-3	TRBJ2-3	TGTGCCAGCAGCTTGGGGACTAGCGGGGGGAACACAGATACGCAGTATTTT	CASSLGTSGGNTDTQYF
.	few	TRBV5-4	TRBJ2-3	TGTGCCAGCACCACGAACAGGATTGGGAAAGATACGCAGTATTTT	CASTTNRIGKDTQYF
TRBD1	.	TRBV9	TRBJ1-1	TGTGCCAGCAGGGCACAGGGGTTTAACACTGAAGCTTTCTTT	CASRAQGFNTEAFF
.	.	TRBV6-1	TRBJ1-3	TGTGCCAGCAGTGAGGTTATCTACTCTGGAAACACCATATATTTT	CASSEVIYSGNTIYF
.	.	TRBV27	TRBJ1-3	TGTGCCAGCAGTTTAGCCCAGGGAAACACCATATATTTT	CASSLAQGNTIYF
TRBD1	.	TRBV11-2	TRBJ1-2	TGTGCCAGCAGCGAATACAGGGGCTGGAGAGGCTACACCTTC	CASSEYRGWRGYTF
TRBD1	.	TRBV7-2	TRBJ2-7	TGTGCCAGCAGCTTAGCCTCGGACAGGGGACGTGGCGAGCAGTACTTC	CASSLASDRGRGEQYF
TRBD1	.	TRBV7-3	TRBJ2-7	TGTGCCAGCAGCGACTCCGGGACAGGGGACCACGAGCAGTACTTC	CASSDSGTGDHEQYF
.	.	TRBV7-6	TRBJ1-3	TGTGCCAGCAGCAATAACCCCGGAGGTGGAAACACCATATATTTT	CASSNNPGGGNTIYF
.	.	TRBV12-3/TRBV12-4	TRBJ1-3	TGTGCCAGCAGTCACGGGGGCACCATATATTTT	CASSHGGTIYF
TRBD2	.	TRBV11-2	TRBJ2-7	TGTGCCAGCAGCTTGGGACTAGCGGGAGGGGCCCCCCACGAGCAGTACTTC	CASSLGLAGGAPHEQYF
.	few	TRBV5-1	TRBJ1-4	TGCGCCAGCAGCCTGGGGCCCAGGTTGGTGATGCAAAAACTGTTTTTT	CASSLGPRLVMQKLFF
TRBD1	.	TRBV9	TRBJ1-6	TGTGCCAGCAGCGCCAGATCAGGGGGGAATTCACCCCTCCACTTT	CASSARSGGNSPLHF
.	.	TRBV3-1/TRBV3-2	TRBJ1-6	TGTGCCAGCAGCCTAAATCCGGGACAAGCGAGCTCCTATAATTCACCCCTCCACTTT	CASSLNPGQASSYNSPLHF
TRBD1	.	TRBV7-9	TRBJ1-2	TGTGCCAGCACCGAAAGGGGACAGGACGTCTATGGCTACACCTTC	CASTERGQDVYGYTF
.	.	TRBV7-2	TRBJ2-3	TGTGCCAGCAGCTTAGTCCCTCGAGCAGATACGCAGTATTTT	CASSLVPRADTQYF
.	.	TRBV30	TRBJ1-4	TGTGCCTGGAGTGCCAGACTCTATGAAAAACTGTTTTTT	CAWSARLYEKLFF
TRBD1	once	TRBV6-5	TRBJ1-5	TGTGCCAGCAGACGACAGGGTGTAGGCAATCAGCCCCAGCATTTT	CASRRQGVGNQPQHF
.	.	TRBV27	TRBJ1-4	TGTGCCAGCAAAAAAGACAGGCTCAATGAAAAACTGTTTTTT	CASKKDRLNEKLFF
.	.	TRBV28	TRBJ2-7	TGTGCCAGCAGGGTGGGCGACAGTCTATACACCTACGAGCAGTACTTC	CASRVGDSLYTYEQYF